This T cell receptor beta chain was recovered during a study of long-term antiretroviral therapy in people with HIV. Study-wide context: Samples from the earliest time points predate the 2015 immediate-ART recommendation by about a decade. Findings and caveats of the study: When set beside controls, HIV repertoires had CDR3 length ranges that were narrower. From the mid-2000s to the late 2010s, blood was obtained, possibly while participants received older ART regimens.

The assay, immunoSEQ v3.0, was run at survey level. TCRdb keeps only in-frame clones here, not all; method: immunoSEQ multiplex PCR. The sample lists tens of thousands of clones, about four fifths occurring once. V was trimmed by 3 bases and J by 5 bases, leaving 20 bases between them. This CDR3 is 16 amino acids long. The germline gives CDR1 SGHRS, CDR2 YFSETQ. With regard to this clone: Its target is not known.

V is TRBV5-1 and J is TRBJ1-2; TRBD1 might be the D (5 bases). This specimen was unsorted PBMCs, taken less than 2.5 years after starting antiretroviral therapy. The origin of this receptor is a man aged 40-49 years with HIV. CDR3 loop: CASSWEPGRSSYGYTF. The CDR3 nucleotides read TGCGCCAGCAGCTGGGAACCGGGACGCTCGTCATATGGCTACACCTTC.